This T cell receptor beta chain stems from a study of response to subunit inactivated influenza vaccine. The CDR3 spans 17 residues. CDR1 is SGHRS and CDR2 is YFSETQ in the germline V gene. V was pared by 4 bases and J by 0 bases, with 8 bases of the junction left unmatched. TCRdb ran MiXCR on the RT-PCR reads and lists one entry per CDR3 protein. The sample lists about 540,000 distinct CDR3 sequences; 20% to 25% were seen once. These same data were also listed under a study on T cells expressing NK-cell markers. That work adds: cDNA encoding TCR beta was synthesized via 5'RACE template switching incorporating UMIs.

The sequence was collected from a man in his fifties or sixties who received an inactivated influenza vaccine. The material sequenced was CD4+ T cells sorted from PBMCs, taken about 12 days after vaccination. The J gene is TRBJ2-1, the V gene TRBV5-1; 9 nucleotides match TRBD2. CDR3: CASSGAGGISSYNEQFF. DNA for the CDR3: TGCGCCAGCAGCGGGGCGGGGGGGATAAGCTCCTACAATGAGCAGTTCTTC.